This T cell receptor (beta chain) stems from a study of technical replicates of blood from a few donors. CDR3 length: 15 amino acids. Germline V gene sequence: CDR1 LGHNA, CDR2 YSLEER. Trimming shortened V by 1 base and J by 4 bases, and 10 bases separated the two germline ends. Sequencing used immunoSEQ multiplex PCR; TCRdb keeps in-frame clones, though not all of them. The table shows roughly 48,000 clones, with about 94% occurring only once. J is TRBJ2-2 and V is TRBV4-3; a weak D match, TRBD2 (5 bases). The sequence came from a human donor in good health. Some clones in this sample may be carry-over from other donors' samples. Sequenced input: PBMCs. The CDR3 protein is CASSQAAGVTGELFF. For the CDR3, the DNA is TGCGCCAGCAGCCAAGCGGCGGGCGTCACCGGGGAGCTGTTTTTT.